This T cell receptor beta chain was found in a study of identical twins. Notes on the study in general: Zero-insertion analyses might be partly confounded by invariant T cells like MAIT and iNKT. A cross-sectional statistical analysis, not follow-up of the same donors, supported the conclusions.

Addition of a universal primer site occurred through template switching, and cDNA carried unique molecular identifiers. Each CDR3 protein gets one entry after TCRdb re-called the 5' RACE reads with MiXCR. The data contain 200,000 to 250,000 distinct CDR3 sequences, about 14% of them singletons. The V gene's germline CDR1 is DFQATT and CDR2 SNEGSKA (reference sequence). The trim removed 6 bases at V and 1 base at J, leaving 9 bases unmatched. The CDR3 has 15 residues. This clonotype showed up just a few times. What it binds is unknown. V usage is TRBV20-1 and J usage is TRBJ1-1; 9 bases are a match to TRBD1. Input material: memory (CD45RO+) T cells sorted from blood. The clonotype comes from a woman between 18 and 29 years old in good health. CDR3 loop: CSARSGTGRNTEAFF. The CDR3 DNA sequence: TGCAGTGCGCGATCCGGGACAGGGAGGAACACTGAAGCTTTCTTT.